The 9 T cell receptor beta chains given below trace back to one sample, sequenced in a study of cytomegalovirus exposure and HLA in healthy donors. PCR was performed using 60 Vbeta and 13 Jbeta primers. The assay was immunoSEQ multiplex PCR, and TCRdb's table has in-frame clones only and misses some. The sample shows some 110,000 clones, about four fifths of them seen only once. Sequenced sample: PBMCs. Receptor source: a man aged 45-65 years in good health and CMV-seronegative.

The rearrangement joins TRBV9 to TRBJ1-1; the D is unclear. The germline CDR1 and CDR2 sequences are SGDLS and YYNGEE. The CDR3 contains 14 residues. V was clipped by 4 bases and J by 2 bases, with 12 bases between them. CDR3 DNA sequence: TGTGCCAGCAGCTTTACCGATAGTAACACTGAAGCTTTCTTT. It encodes CASSFTDSNTEAFF.

The chain combines TRBV29-1 with TRBJ1-2; TRBD1 aligns across 10 bases. J was trimmed by 2 bases and V by 5 bases; bases with no gene match: 5. This CDR3 contains 14 residues. Germline CDR1 reads SQVTM; CDR2 reads ANQGSEA. DNA of the CDR3: TGCAGCGTTTGGGACAGGGGTACCAACTATGGCTACACCTTC. Encoded protein: CSVWDRGTNYGYTF.

This clone was counted between two and nine times. This rearrangement joins TRBV10-3 to TRBJ1-1; D is possibly TRBD1 (6 bases). Per germline, CDR1 ENHRY and CDR2 SYGVKD. This CDR3 spans 15 amino acids. Between the trimmed V and J ends, which lost 3 bases and 1 base, there was a span of 12 bases. This CDR3 reads CAISDAGTPNTEAFF. The CDR3 bases are TGTGCCATCAGTGATGCCGGGACACCGAACACTGAAGCTTTCTTT.

The chain links TRBV10-1 to TRBJ2-7; TRBD2 aligns across 9 bases. Looked up from germline, CDR1 is WNHNN and CDR2 is SYGVQD (reference sequence). CDR3 length: 13 residues. V shed 2 bases and J 4 bases; nucleotides not matched to a gene: 0. The CDR3 region has the DNA TGCGCCAGCAGTGAGCTAGCGGGGTACGAGCAGTACTTC. Encoded protein: CASSELAGYEQYF.

This sequence joins TRBV28 and TRBJ2-7; no clear D gene. The V gene's germline CDR1 is MDHEN and CDR2 SYDVKM. V was trimmed by 4 bases and J by 3 bases, leaving 13 bases between them. The CDR3 runs to 14 residues. This CDR3 reads CASSSSNTDYEQYV. The DNA for the CDR3 is TGTGCCAGCAGTTCGTCAAATACAGACTACGAGCAGTACGTC.

The CDR3 protein is CASSPGLTETQYF. CDR3 DNA: TGTGCCAGCAGCCCGGGACTAACAGAGACCCAGTACTTC. V gene TRBV7-9 combines with J gene TRBJ2-5; 7 bases are shared with TRBD2. The CDR3 has 13 residues. Germline loops: CDR1 SEHNR, CDR2 FQNEAQ (reference sequence). V lost 5 bases, J lost 4 bases, and 4 bases stayed unmatched.

V usage is TRBV18 and J usage is TRBJ2-5; 9 nucleotides line up with TRBD1. The J call may be faulty, since TRBJ2-7 better matches the DNA end. The CDR3 is made up of 15 amino acids. Germline V gene sequence: CDR1 KGHSH, CDR2 LQKENI. CDR3 sequence: CASSRTRTGEDEQYF. DNA for the CDR3: TGTGCCAGCTCACGAACCCGGACAGGGGAGGACGAGCAGTACTTC.

The chain is built from TRBV19 and TRBJ2-7, with 8 bases matching TRBD1. The germline gives CDR1 LNHDA, CDR2 SQIVND (reference sequence). The CDR3 runs 14 residues. The V segment lost 6 bases and the J segment 0 bases; nucleotides outside the gene matches: 4. In nucleotides, the CDR3 is TGTGCCAGTAGCCGGGACAGGAGCTCCTACGAGCAGTACTTC. Protein sequence: CASSRDRSSYEQYF.

CDR3 coding DNA: TGTGCCAGCAGCCAGCGGGCCAATCAGCCCCAGCATTTT. Residues: CASSQRANQPQHF. The chain links TRBV4-2 to TRBJ1-5; D unclear. CDR3 length: 13 amino acids. The V and J ends lost 3 bases and 3 bases respectively, with 6 bases between them. CDR1 and CDR2 from the germline V gene are LGHNA and YNFKEQ.